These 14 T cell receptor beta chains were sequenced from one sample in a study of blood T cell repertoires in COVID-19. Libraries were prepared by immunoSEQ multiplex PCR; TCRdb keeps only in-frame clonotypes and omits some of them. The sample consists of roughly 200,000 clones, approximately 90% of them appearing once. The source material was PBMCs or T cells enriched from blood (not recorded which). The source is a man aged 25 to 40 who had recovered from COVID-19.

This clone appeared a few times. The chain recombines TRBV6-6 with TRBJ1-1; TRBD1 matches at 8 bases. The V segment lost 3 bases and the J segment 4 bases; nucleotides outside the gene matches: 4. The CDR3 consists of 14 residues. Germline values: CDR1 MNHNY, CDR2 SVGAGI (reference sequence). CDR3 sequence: CASSYPDRATEAFF. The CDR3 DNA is TGTGCCAGCAGTTATCCGGACAGGGCCACTGAAGCTTTCTTT.

The CDR3, as DNA: TGTGCCAGCAGCTTATATGGGACAGGGGGCTCCGGCGAGCAGTACTTC. Protein sequence: CASSLYGTGGSGEQYF. The V call is TRBV11-2, the J call TRBJ2-7; TRBD1 aligns across 12 bases. J gave up 6 bases and V 2 bases, and 8 bases lay outside the gene matches. The CDR3 extends over 16 amino acids. In germline, CDR1 is SGHAT, CDR2 FQNNGV.

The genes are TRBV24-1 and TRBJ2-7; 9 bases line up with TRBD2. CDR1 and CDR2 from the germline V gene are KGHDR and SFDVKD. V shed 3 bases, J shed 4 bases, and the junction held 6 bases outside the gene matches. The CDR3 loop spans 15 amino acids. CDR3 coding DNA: TGTGCCACCAGTGATGGAACGGGACTAGCTTACGAGCAGTACTTC. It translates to CATSDGTGLAYEQYF.

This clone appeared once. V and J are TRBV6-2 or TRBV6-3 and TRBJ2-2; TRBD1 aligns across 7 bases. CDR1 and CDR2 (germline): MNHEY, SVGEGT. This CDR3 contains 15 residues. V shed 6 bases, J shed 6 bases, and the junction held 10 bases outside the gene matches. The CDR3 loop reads CASSSDRVIAGELFF. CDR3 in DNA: TGTGCCAGCAGCTCCGACAGGGTAATAGCCGGGGAGCTGTTTTTT.

The CDR3 DNA reads TGTGCCAGCAGTGTCAGTAGCAATCAGCCCCAGCATTTT. Translating it yields CASSVSSNQPQHF. The gene calls are TRBV2 and TRBJ1-5; D gene ambiguous. V lost 4 bases and J 0 bases, leaving 4 bases between the germline ends. The length of the CDR3 is 13 residues. The germline V gene encodes CDR1 SNHLY and CDR2 FYNNEI. Complete variable domain (other parts from reference TRBV2 and TRBJ1-5): EPEVTQTPSHQVTQMGQEVILRCVPISNHLYFYWYRQILGQKVEFLVSFYNNEISEKSEIFDDQFSVERPDGSNFTLKIRSTKLEDSAMYFCASSVSSNQPQHFGDGTRLSIL.

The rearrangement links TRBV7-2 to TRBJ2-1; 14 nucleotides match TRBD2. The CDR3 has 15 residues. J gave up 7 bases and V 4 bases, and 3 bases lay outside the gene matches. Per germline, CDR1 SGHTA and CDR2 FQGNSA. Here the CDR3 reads CASSSGLAGGNEQFF. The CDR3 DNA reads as TGTGCCAGCAGCTCCGGACTAGCGGGGGGAAATGAGCAGTTCTTC. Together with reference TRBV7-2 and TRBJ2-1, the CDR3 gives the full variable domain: GAGVSQSPSNKVTEKGKDVELRCDPISGHTALYWYRQSLGQGLEFLIYFQGNSAPDKSGLPSDRFSAERTGGSVSTLTIQRTQQEDSAVYLCASSSGLAGGNEQFFGPGTRLTVL.

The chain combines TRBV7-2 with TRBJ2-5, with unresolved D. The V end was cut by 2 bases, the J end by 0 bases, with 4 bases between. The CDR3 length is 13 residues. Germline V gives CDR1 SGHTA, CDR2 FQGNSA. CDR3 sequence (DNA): TGTGCCAGCAGCTTACAGTACCAAGAGACCCAGTACTTC. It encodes CASSLQYQETQYF.

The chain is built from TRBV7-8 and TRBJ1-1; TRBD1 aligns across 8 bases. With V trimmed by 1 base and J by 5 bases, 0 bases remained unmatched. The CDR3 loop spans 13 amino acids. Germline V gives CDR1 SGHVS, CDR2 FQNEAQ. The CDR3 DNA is TGTGCCAGCAGCTTAGGACAGGGGACTGAAGCTTTCTTT. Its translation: CASSLGQGTEAFF.

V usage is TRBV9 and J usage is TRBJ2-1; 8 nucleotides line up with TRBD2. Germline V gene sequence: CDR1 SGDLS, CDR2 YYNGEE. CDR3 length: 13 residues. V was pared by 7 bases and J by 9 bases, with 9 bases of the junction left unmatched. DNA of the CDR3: TGTGCCAGCTCTAGCGGGCTTATCAGTGAGCAGTTCTTC. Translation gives CASSSGLISEQFF.

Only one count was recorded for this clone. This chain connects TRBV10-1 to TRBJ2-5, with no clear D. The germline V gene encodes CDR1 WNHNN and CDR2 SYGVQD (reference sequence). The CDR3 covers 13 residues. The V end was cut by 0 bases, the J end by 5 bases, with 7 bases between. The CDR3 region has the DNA TGCGCCAGCAGTGAGTCGACTTGGGAGACCCAGTACTTC. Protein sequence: CASSESTWETQYF.

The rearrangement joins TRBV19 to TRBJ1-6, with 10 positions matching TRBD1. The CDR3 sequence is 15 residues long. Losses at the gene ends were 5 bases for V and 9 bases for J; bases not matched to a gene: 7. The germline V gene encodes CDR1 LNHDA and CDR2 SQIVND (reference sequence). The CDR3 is CASSWGQGNTSPLHF. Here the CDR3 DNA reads TGTGCCAGTAGTTGGGGACAGGGGAATACTTCACCCCTCCACTTT.

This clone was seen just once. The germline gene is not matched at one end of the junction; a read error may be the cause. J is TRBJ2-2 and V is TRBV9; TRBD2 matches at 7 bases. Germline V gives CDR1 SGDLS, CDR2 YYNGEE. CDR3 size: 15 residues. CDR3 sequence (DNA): TGTGCCACCAGCCGGTCGGGGGGAGGCACCGGGGAGCTGTTTTTT. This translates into CATSRSGGGTGELFF. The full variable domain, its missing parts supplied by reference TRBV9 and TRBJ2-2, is DSGVTQTPKHLITATGQRVTLRCSPRSGDLSVYWYQQSLDQGLQFLIQYYNGEERAKGNILERFSAQQFPDLHSELNLSSLELGDSALYFCATSRSGGGTGELFFGEGSRLTVL.

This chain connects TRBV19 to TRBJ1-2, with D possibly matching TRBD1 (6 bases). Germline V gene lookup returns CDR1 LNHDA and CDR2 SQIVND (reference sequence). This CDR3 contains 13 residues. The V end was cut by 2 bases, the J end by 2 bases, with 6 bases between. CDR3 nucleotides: TGTGCCAGTAGTATAACAGGGAACTATGGCTACACCTTC. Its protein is CASSITGNYGYTF.

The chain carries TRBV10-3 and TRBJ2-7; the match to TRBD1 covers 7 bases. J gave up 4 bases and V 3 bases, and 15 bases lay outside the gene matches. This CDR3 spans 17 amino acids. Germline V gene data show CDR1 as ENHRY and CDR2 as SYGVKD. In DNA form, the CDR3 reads TGTGCCATCAGTGATATCGACCCCATCGACAGGGATTACGAGCAGTACTTC. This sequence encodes CAISDIDPIDRDYEQYF.